The clone carrying this T cell receptor beta chain was counted between two and nine times. Primed by a sample-barcoded 5' primer and a J-beta primer mix, a second PCR proceeded for 7 to 11 cycles. Every molecule of cDNA carried a tag from a template-switch adaptor with 12 random nucleotides. TCRdb analysed the 5' RACE reads with MiXCR anew, one entry per CDR3 protein. The sample lists hundreds of thousands of distinct CDR3 sequences, around a fifth occurring once. This specimen belongs to a study of blood T cells in healthy people across ages. Germline CDR1 and CDR2: DFQATT and SNEGSKA (reference sequence). There are 14 residues in the CDR3. J gave up 3 bases and V 5 bases, and 8 bases lay outside the gene matches.

The gene calls are TRBV20-1 and TRBJ2-7, with 9 bases that match TRBD1. The source material was blood. The receptor comes from a man between 65 and 80 years old in good health. Here the CDR3 DNA reads TGCAGTGCTCCCACCGGGACAGGGAACTACGAGCAGTACTTC. It yields the protein CSAPTGTGNYEQYF.